The 27 T cell receptor beta chains in this list originate from one sample, sequenced in a study of blood T cell repertoires in COVID-19. Generated by immunoSEQ multiplex PCR, the TCRdb table keeps only in-frame clones and is missing some. The sample has 140,000 to 150,000 clones, approximately 84% seen once. The sequenced material came from peripheral blood. The receptors originated from a woman between 55 and 75 years old with acute or convalescent COVID-19.

This clone has just a few counts. The chain has TRBV9 and TRBJ1-1; tentatively, D is TRBD1 (6 bases). The germline CDR1 and CDR2 sequences are SGDLS and YYNGEE. The germline V and J ends were trimmed by 4 bases and 4 bases, with 17 bases remaining between them. CDR3 size: 15 residues. For the CDR3, the DNA is TGTGCCAGCAGCCCTCACAGGGTCATGAGCACTGAAGCTTTCTTT. Its translation: CASSPHRVMSTEAFF.

V gene TRBV19 combines with J gene TRBJ1-2, with D unclear. V dropped 7 bases and J dropped 4 bases, with 10 bases sitting between them. Germline V gene data show CDR1 as LNHDA and CDR2 as SQIVND (reference sequence). The CDR3 runs 12 residues. The CDR3 reads CASTGLPYGYTF. The CDR3 DNA follows: TGTGCCAGTACAGGCCTACCCTATGGCTACACCTTC. The full variable domain, in which reference TRBV19 and TRBJ1-2 provide the parts outside the CDR3, is DGGITQSPKYLFRKEGQNVTLSCEQNLNHDAMYWYRQDPGQGLRLIYYSQIVNDFQKGDIAEGYSVSREKKESFPLTVTSAQKNPTAFYLCASTGLPYGYTFGSGTRLTVV.

V is TRBV5-1 and J is TRBJ1-5; D is possibly TRBD1 (6 bases). Trimming removed 4 bases at V and 5 bases at J, with 16 bases between. The V gene's germline CDR1 is SGHRS and CDR2 YFSETQ. The length of the CDR3 is 15 residues. CDR3: CASSPTNRDDQPQHF. CDR3 nucleotides: TGCGCCAGCAGCCCTACTAACAGGGACGATCAGCCCCAGCATTTT.

V and J are TRBV5-1 and TRBJ1-1; a weak D match, TRBD1 (5 bases). The CDR3 totals 13 residues. The V gene's germline CDR1 is SGHRS and CDR2 YFSETQ. V was trimmed by 2 bases and J by 6 bases, leaving 11 bases between them. The CDR3 DNA reads as TGCGCCAGCAGCTTTGGGGCAGCTGCTGAAGCTTTCTTT. Its protein product is CASSFGAAAEAFF.

This clone was observed many times. The chain combines TRBV6-4 with TRBJ2-7; 12 bases are a match to TRBD2. J was trimmed by 5 bases and V by 5 bases; bases with no gene match: 16. Germline V gives CDR1 MRHNA, CDR2 SNTAGT. The CDR3 sequence is 18 residues long. CDR3 nucleotide sequence: TGTGCCAGCAGTTTCGGACTAGCGGGATCTCTTTGTGTCCACGAGCAGTACTTC. Its translation is CASSFGLAGSLCVHEQYF.

The chain is built from TRBV5-1 and TRBJ1-6; 10 bases fit TRBD1. The CDR3 is 15 amino acids. Germline V gene lookup returns CDR1 SGHRS and CDR2 YFSETQ. J lost 9 bases, V lost 4 bases, and 7 bases had no gene match. The DNA for the CDR3 is TGCGCCAGCAGCACCCAGACAGGGGGCAGTTCACCCCTCCACTTT. Translating gives CASSTQTGGSSPLHF.

In DNA, the CDR3 is TGTGCCAGCAAGTCTAGCCTCGCCTACGAGCAGTACTTC. Translating gives CASKSSLAYEQYF. The V call is TRBV2, the J call TRBJ2-7, with D possibly matching TRBD2 (5 bases). The CDR3 is 13 residues long. Trimming left V 7 bases short and J 2 bases short, with 12 bases between. Germline V gene sequence: CDR1 SNHLY, CDR2 FYNNEI.

The chain joins TRBV27 to TRBJ1-4; D call uncertain. With 1 base removed from V and 0 bases from J, the gap between germline ends came to 21 bases. This CDR3 is built from 20 residues. Germline V lookup: CDR1 MNHEY, CDR2 SMNVEV (reference sequence). The CDR3 loop is CASSLYVPTVTVSTNEKLFF. Written as DNA, the CDR3 is TGTGCCAGCAGTTTATACGTCCCCACAGTGACCGTATCAACTAATGAAAAACTGTTTTTT.

This rearrangement joins TRBV2 to TRBJ2-7, with D possibly matching TRBD2 (5 bases). The ends were cut back, 4 bases at V and 3 bases at J, with 16 bases in the middle. Germline loops: CDR1 SNHLY, CDR2 FYNNEI. This CDR3 contains 15 residues. CDR3 sequence (DNA): TGTGCCAGCAGTGGGCCGGGAAAAGGGAACTACGAGCAGTACTTC. Its translation is CASSGPGKGNYEQYF.

The chain employs TRBV19 and TRBJ2-1; D is ambiguous. V lost 5 bases and J lost 2, with 4 bases in between. CDR1 is LNHDA, CDR2 SQIVND, per germline (reference sequence). The CDR3 covers 12 residues. CDR3 nucleotide sequence: TGTGCCAGTAGTCCTACCTACAATGAGCAGTTCTTC. Translation: CASSPTYNEQFF.

The rearrangement links TRBV5-4 to TRBJ2-7; 11 nucleotides agree with TRBD1. Germline V gene data show CDR1 as SGHNT and CDR2 as YYREEE (reference sequence). This CDR3 spans 18 amino acids. V shed 2 bases and J 3 bases; nucleotides not matched to a gene: 13. The CDR3 DNA sequence: TGTGCCAGCAGCTTCGGACAGGGGGCCTACCTTCAGGTCTACGAGCAGTACTTC. Encoded protein: CASSFGQGAYLQVYEQYF.

The chain combines TRBV7-9 with TRBJ2-3; TRBD2 is a possible D gene (5 bases). This CDR3 spans 15 amino acids. V was clipped by 1 base and J by 2 bases, with 10 bases between them. CDR1 and CDR2 from the germline V gene are SEHNR and FQNEAQ (reference sequence). The CDR3 protein is CASSLDLATTDTQYF. The CDR3 nucleotides are TGTGCCAGCAGCTTAGACTTAGCGACCACAGATACGCAGTATTTT.

The V call is TRBV28, the J call TRBJ1-4; D perhaps matches TRBD1 (5 bases). CDR3 size: 14 residues. Germline loops: CDR1 MDHEN, CDR2 SYDVKM. Trimming left V 5 bases short and J 7 bases short, with 14 bases between. CDR3 nucleotide sequence: TGTGCCAGCAGTCCCCCGGACATTGGTGAAAAACTGTTTTTT. Its protein is CASSPPDIGEKLFF.

This rearrangement joins TRBV19 to TRBJ2-1; perhaps TRBD2 as D (6 bases). Germline-derived CDR1 and CDR2 are LNHDA and SQIVND (reference sequence). CDR3 length: 17 amino acids. Trimming took off 6 bases at V and 3 bases at J, with 21 bases between the two ends. The CDR3 is CASRQTGAIDFYNEQFF. The CDR3 nucleotides are TGTGCCAGTAGACAAACGGGAGCCATAGATTTCTACAATGAGCAGTTCTTC.

The chain has TRBV28 and TRBJ2-7; D perhaps matches TRBD2 (6 bases). Trimming left V 10 bases short and J 1 base short, with 14 bases between. There are 13 residues in the CDR3. Germline lookup yields CDR1 MDHEN and CDR2 SYDVKM. CDR3 coding DNA: TGTGCCACCACGGGAGACGTTTCCTACGAGCAGTACTTC. This sequence encodes CATTGDVSYEQYF.

This clone was recorded a few times. The chain has TRBV10-3 and TRBJ2-1, with 8 bases matching TRBD1. V lost 4 bases, J lost 8 bases, and 13 bases stayed unmatched. Germline V gives CDR1 ENHRY, CDR2 SYGVKD. This CDR3 has 16 amino acids. The CDR3 region has the DNA TGTGCCATCAGTGGACAGGGGTCGGGCGTAACCGATGAGCAGTTCTTC. It translates to CAISGQGSGVTDEQFF.

CDR3 sequence reads: CASTLAASTDTQYF. DNA of the CDR3: TGTGCCAGCACACTAGCGGCTAGCACAGATACGCAGTATTTT. The chain recombines TRBV7-9 with TRBJ2-3; 8 bases match TRBD2. V shed 7 bases and J 0 bases; nucleotides not matched to a gene: 3. The germline V gene has CDR1 SEHNR and CDR2 FQNEAQ (reference sequence). The CDR3 runs to 14 residues.

The chain uses TRBV5-6 and TRBJ2-6, with 9 positions matching TRBD1. CDR3 length equals 17 residues. J gave up 2 bases and V 4 bases, and 7 bases lay outside the gene matches. CDR1 SGHDT and CDR2 YYEEEE come from the germline V gene. CDR3 amino acids: CASSPDRGVAGANVLTF. The CDR3 nucleotides read TGTGCCAGCAGCCCCGACAGGGGGGTTGCTGGGGCCAACGTCCTGACTTTC.

The V gene is TRBV11-2, the J gene TRBJ2-1, with D maybe TRBD2 (5 bases). The CDR3 has 14 amino acids. CDR1 and CDR2 from the germline V gene are SGHAT and FQNNGV. V was clipped by 0 bases and J by 7 bases, with 10 bases between them. CDR3 residues: CASSLDRRWNEQFF. The CDR3 DNA reads TGTGCCAGCAGCTTAGACAGGAGGTGGAATGAGCAGTTCTTC. Full variable domain (outside the CDR3, taken from reference TRBV11-2 and TRBJ2-1): EAGVAQSPRYKIIEKRQSVAFWCNPISGHATLYWYQQILGQGPKLLIQFQNNGVVDDSQLPKDRFSAERLKGVDSTLKIQPAKLEDSAVYLCASSLDRRWNEQFFGPGTRLTVL.

The V and J genes are TRBV7-9 and TRBJ1-2, with unresolved D. Trimming left V 0 bases short and J 4 bases short, with 6 bases between. CDR1 and CDR2 from the germline V gene are SEHNR and FQNEAQ (reference sequence). This CDR3 contains 13 residues. The CDR3 region has the DNA TGTGCCAGCAGCTTAGCCAGGTCCTATGGCTACACCTTC. Translation gives CASSLARSYGYTF.

The rearrangement joins TRBV7-9 to TRBJ1-1; D is unresolved. The CDR3 loop spans 13 amino acids. From germline, CDR1 is SEHNR and CDR2 FQNEAQ (reference sequence). Trimming pared 6 bases from V and 0 bases from J, leaving 8 bases between. CDR3 DNA: TGTGCCAGCAGTGGGCGAATGAACACTGAAGCTTTCTTT. Its protein product is CASSGRMNTEAFF.

This clone showed up just a few times. The gene calls are TRBV28 and TRBJ2-1; D possibly corresponds to TRBD2 (6 bases). The length of the CDR3 is 14 residues. Trimming shortened V by 5 bases and J by 4 bases, and 12 bases separated the two germline ends. Germline CDR1 MDHEN, CDR2 SYDVKM. CDR3 in DNA: TGTGCCAGCAGTGTAGCGGCCGGATACAATGAGCAGTTCTTC. It is translated as CASSVAAGYNEQFF. Together with reference TRBV28 and TRBJ2-1, the CDR3 gives the full variable domain: DVKVTQSSRYLVKRTGEKVFLECVQDMDHENMFWYRQDPGLGLRLIYFSYDVKMKEKGDIPEGYSVSREKKERFSLILESASTNQTSMYLCASSVAAGYNEQFFGPGTRLTVL.

The chain couples TRBV5-1 to TRBJ1-4; 8 bases match TRBD1. The CDR3 consists of 16 residues. The V segment lost 0 bases and the J segment 4 bases; nucleotides outside the gene matches: 5. CDR1 SGHRS and CDR2 YFSETQ come from the germline V gene. The CDR3 is CASSLGDRTSNEKLFF. CDR3 in DNA: TGCGCCAGCAGCTTGGGGGACAGGACTAGTAATGAAAAACTGTTTTTT.

CDR3 protein: CASSMGLGPNEKLFF. DNA for the CDR3: TGTGCCAGTAGTATGGGACTGGGGCCCAATGAAAAACTGTTTTTT. The chain carries TRBV19 and TRBJ1-4; a possible D gene is TRBD1 (5 bases). Germline assignment: CDR1 LNHDA and CDR2 SQIVND (reference sequence). This CDR3 region has 15 residues. Trimming stripped 3 bases from V and 5 bases from J, with 13 bases between. The variable domain in full, completed from reference TRBV19 and TRBJ1-4, reads DGGITQSPKYLFRKEGQNVTLSCEQNLNHDAMYWYRQDPGQGLRLIYYSQIVNDFQKGDIAEGYSVSREKKESFPLTVTSAQKNPTAFYLCASSMGLGPNEKLFFGSGTQLSVL.

DNA of the CDR3: TGTGCCAGCAGCTCGGATGGGAGGGAAGCTTTCTTT. This sequence encodes CASSSDGREAFF. This rearrangement joins TRBV7-9 to TRBJ1-1, with no clear D. Germline lookup yields CDR1 SEHNR and CDR2 FQNEAQ (reference sequence). CDR3 length: 12 residues. V gave up 4 bases and J gave up 8 bases, with 11 bases separating them.

The gene calls are TRBV12-3 or TRBV12-4 and TRBJ2-1; the match to TRBD2 covers 11 bases. The CDR3 runs to 13 residues. V was clipped by 7 bases and J by 9 bases; unmatched bases: 5. CDR3 in DNA: TGTGCCAGCACCCGGACTAGCGGGTCTGAGCAGTTCTTC. Translated: CASTRTSGSEQFF.

The chain couples TRBV27 to TRBJ1-5, with D possibly matching TRBD1 (5 bases). Germline V CDR1 and CDR2: MNHEY, SMNVEV (reference sequence). V lost 5 bases and J lost 6, with 26 bases in between. The CDR3 consists of 18 residues. The CDR3 sequence: CASSPHISFSWGGQPQHF. The CDR3 nucleotides are TGTGCCAGCAGTCCGCACATATCCTTCAGTTGGGGGGGTCAGCCCCAGCATTTT.